A selection of T cell receptor beta chains follows, all from one sample in a study of T cell repertoires in cytomegalovirus infection. The antigens of these receptors remain unknown. MiXCR, run by TCRdb on the reads, gives a single entry per CDR3 protein. This sample yields about 900,000 distinct CDR3 sequences, of which about a third are seen a single time; over 12% belongs to the top ten. The sequences come from cultured CD8+ T cells from PBMCs, collected from culture after CMV antigen stimulation. All receptors come from a human donor in good health (CMV status not recorded). Some clones in this sample may be carry-over from other donors' samples. Each CDR3 is given with its conserved first and last residue. Fields, in order: clone size, V gene, D gene, J gene, CDR3 DNA, CDR3 protein. A D gene is named only where the DNA matches it firmly. Not all rows give a size; the values are once, few, many and, for expanded clones, a class.

.	TRBV9	TRBD2	TRBJ2-7	TGTGCCAGCACCCCTGGCGGGGGGGCCCACGAGCAGTACTTC	CASTPGGGAHEQYF
.	TRBV4-3	.	TRBJ1-6	TGCGCCAGCAGCCAAGATACGGGGTCTAATTCACCCCTCCACTTT	CASSQDTGSNSPLHF
.	TRBV6-2/TRBV6-3	TRBD2	TRBJ2-1	TGTGCCAGCAGTTACTCGGGACTAGCGGGGGGGATCGATGAGCAGTTCTTC	CASSYSGLAGGIDEQFF
.	TRBV27	.	TRBJ2-2	TGTGCCACCGCCCCCTCCTTCCTCCGCGCCGGGGAGCTGTTTTTT	CATAPSFLRAGELFF
many	TRBV7-9	TRBD1	TRBJ2-7	TGTGCCAGCAGCTGCCGGGACAGGATTCTATCCGGGACCAATTCTTCCTACGAGCAGTACTTC	CASSCRDRILSGTNSSYEQYF
.	TRBV9	.	TRBJ2-2	TGTGCCAGCAGCGGGTGGAGTCCCGGGGAGCTGTTTTTT	CASSGWSPGELFF
.	TRBV7-8	.	TRBJ2-2	TGTGCCAGCAGCTTGTCGGGACGGAAGAACACCGGGGAGCTGTTTTTT	CASSLSGRKNTGELFF
.	TRBV11-3	.	TRBJ2-1	TGTGCCAGCAGCTTAAGCTCTAACAATGAGCAGTTCTTC	CASSLSSNNEQFF
few	TRBV4-3	.	TRBJ1-1	TGCGCCAGCAGCCGGGACGGACTGAACACTGAAGCTTTCTTT	CASSRDGLNTEAFF
.	TRBV19	.	TRBJ1-5	TGTGCCAGTAGTATAGAAGCAGGGGAATATAGCAATCAGCCCCAGCATTTT	CASSIEAGEYSNQPQHF
few	TRBV19	.	TRBJ1-6	TGTGCCAGTAGTCTGACGGGGACCCCAAATTCACCCCTCCACTTT	CASSLTGTPNSPLHF
.	TRBV11-2	.	TRBJ1-2	TGTGCCAGCAGCCCCGCCGCGGGGATCCTCTATGGCTACACCTTC	CASSPAAGILYGYTF
many	TRBV6-2/TRBV6-3	.	TRBJ2-5	TGTGCCAGCAGTTACGGACGACTGAGACAAGAGACCCAGTACTTC	CASSYGRLRQETQYF
.	TRBV11-2	.	TRBJ2-5	TGTGCCAGCAGCTTAAGGTCAATGCAAGAGACCCAGTACTTC	CASSLRSMQETQYF
once	TRBV18	.	TRBJ1-1	TGTGCCAGCTCACCGACGGACAATTGGGGTTTGGGGACTGAAGCTTTCTTT	CASSPTDNWGLGTEAFF
.	TRBV12-5	.	TRBJ1-2	TGTGCTAGTGGTTTGCCTCCGGGGGCTCGGGAGCAAGATGGCTACACCTTC	CASGLPPGAREQDGYTF
.	TRBV6-2/TRBV6-3	.	TRBJ1-2	TGTGCCAGCAGTTTGGGACTGCGAGATTTTTATGGCTACACCTTC	CASSLGLRDFYGYTF
.	TRBV3-1	.	TRBJ1-1	TGTGCCAGCAGCCAAGACAGGACAGAATACACTGAAGCTTTCTTT	CASSQDRTEYTEAFF
.	TRBV20-1	TRBD2	TRBJ2-5	TGCAGTGCCGGGACTAGCGGGTACCAAGAGACCCAGTACTTC	CSAGTSGYQETQYF
.	TRBV6-2/TRBV6-3	TRBD1	TRBJ1-2	TGTGCCAGCAGGTACCGGGACAGTCGGGAGTTC	CASRYRDSREF
.	TRBV28	.	TRBJ2-2	TGTGCCAGCAGTTTCGAGGAGGAGGGGGAGCTGTTTTTT	CASSFEEEGELFF
.	TRBV7-6	.	TRBJ1-1	TGTGCCAGCAGCCTAAGTCACACTGAAGCTTTCTTT	CASSLSHTEAFF
many	TRBV7-2	.	TRBJ2-1	TGTGCCAGCAGCTTCCCTAGCTATGAGCAGTTCTTC	CASSFPSYEQFF
.	TRBV12-3/TRBV12-4	TRBD1	TRBJ2-2	TGTGCCAGCAGTTTTTCAGGGGGCAAGCTGTTTTTT	CASSFSGGKLFF
.	TRBV7-7	.	TRBJ2-3	TGTGCTAGCAGCCGTGGCCCAGTGGGCACAGATACGCAGTATTTT	CASSRGPVGTDTQYF
.	TRBV6-9	TRBD1	TRBJ2-7	TGTGCCAGCAGTTATACGGGACAGGGTGACGAGCGGTACTTC	CASSYTGQGDERYF
.	TRBV7-2	.	TRBJ1-1	TGTGCCAGCAGATTTCCGGGGGTGCCGAACACTGAAGCTTTCTTT	CASRFPGVPNTEAFF
few	TRBV4-1	TRBD1	TRBJ2-5	TGCGCCAGCAGCCAAGCAGGGGGCAAGACCCAGTACTTC	CASSQAGGKTQYF